This T cell receptor beta chain was sequenced in a study of blood T cells in healthy people across ages. Whole-study context: In model experiments, template switching was able to capture about one barcoded beta molecule for every two T cells that were present. The study, taken as a whole, reports: Long-lived donors exceeded aged donors in naive CD4+ cells and diversity.

As for this clonotype: What it binds is unknown.

Per sample, a minimum of 6.5 million PBMCs were isolated. Alongside a J-beta primer mix, a sample-barcoded 5' primer served in a second PCR lasting 7 to 11 cycles. Each CDR3 protein gets one entry after TCRdb re-called the 5' RACE reads with MiXCR. This table holds some 1.5 million distinct CDR3 sequences, roughly 28% found once. Sequencing was performed on blood. The sequence was collected from a woman aged 25 to 39 in good health.

The CDR3 protein is CASSRGQGDTQYF. CDR3 in DNA: TGTGCCAGCTCTCGAGGACAGGGGGATACTCAGTACTTC. V and J are TRBV18 and TRBJ2-7; 10 nucleotides match TRBD1. V lost 6 bases to trimming and J lost 10 bases; unmatched junction nucleotides: 9. The CDR3 consists of 13 residues. CDR1 is KGHSH and CDR2 is LQKENI in the germline V gene. Full variable domain (missing parts from reference TRBV18 and TRBJ2-7): NAGVMQNPRHLVRRRGQEARLRCSPMKGHSHVYWYRQLPEEGLKFMVYLQKENIIDESGMPKERFSAEFPKEGPSILRIQQVVRGDSAAYFCASSRGQGDTQYFGPGTRLTVT.